This T cell receptor (beta chain) was identified during a study of cytomegalovirus exposure and HLA in healthy donors. The germline V gene has CDR1 SGDLS and CDR2 YYNGEE. V trimming: 0 bases; J trimming: 5 bases; junction bases outside the gene matches: 10. The CDR3 covers 17 residues. In the PCR, 60 Vbeta and 13 Jbeta primers were used. TCRdb's copy holds only in-frame clones and misses some; the assay was immunoSEQ multiplex PCR. The sample holds around 140,000 clones; roughly 85% are singletons and the top ten take more than 1.5%. The chain links TRBV9 to TRBJ2-1; 8 bases align to TRBD2. The receptor comes from a man aged 35 to 55 in good health and CMV-seronegative. The sequencing sample was made of PBMCs. The CDR3 spells CASSVAPAGGRHNEQFF. In DNA, the CDR3 is TGTGCCAGCAGCGTAGCACCCGCGGGGGGCCGCCACAATGAGCAGTTCTTC. Combining the CDR3 with reference TRBV9 and TRBJ2-1 gives the whole variable domain DSGVTQTPKHLITATGQRVTLRCSPRSGDLSVYWYQQSLDQGLQFLIQYYNGEERAKGNILERFSAQQFPDLHSELNLSSLELGDSALYFCASSVAPAGGRHNEQFFGPGTRLTVL.